The entry below describes one T cell receptor (beta chain). This specimen comes from a study of blood T cell repertoires in COVID-19. The repertoire was sequenced with immunoSEQ multiplex PCR; TCRdb's copy has only in-frame clones and lacks some. In the table there are about 200,000 clones, 87% of which are singletons. The source is a woman in her 30s who had recovered from COVID-19. Specimen: PBMCs or T cells enriched from blood (not recorded which).

The CDR3 reads CASSLGVPYEQYF. For the CDR3, the DNA is TGTGCCAGCAGCTTGGGAGTTCCCTACGAGCAGTACTTC. The V call is TRBV7-6, the J call TRBJ2-7, with D maybe TRBD2 (5 bases). Trimming cost V 3 bases and J 2 bases, with 8 bases left between them. Germline V gene data show CDR1 as SGHVS and CDR2 as FNYEAQ. CDR3 length equals 13 residues.